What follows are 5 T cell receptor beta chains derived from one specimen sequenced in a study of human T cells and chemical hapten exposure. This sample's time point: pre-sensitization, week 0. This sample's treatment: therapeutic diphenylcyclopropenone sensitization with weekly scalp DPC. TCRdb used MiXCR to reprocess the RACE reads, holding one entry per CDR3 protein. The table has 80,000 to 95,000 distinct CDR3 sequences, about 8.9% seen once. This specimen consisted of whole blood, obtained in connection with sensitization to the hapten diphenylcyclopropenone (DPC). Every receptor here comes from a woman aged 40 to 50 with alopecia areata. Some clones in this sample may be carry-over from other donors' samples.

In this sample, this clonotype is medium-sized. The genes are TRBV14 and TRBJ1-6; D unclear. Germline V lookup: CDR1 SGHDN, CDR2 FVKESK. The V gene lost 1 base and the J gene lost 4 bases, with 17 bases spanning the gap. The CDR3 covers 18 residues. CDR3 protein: CASSQGRVLRGYNSPLHF. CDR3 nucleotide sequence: TGTGCCAGCAGCCAAGGGCGCGTGCTGCGGGGATATAATTCACCCCTCCACTTT.

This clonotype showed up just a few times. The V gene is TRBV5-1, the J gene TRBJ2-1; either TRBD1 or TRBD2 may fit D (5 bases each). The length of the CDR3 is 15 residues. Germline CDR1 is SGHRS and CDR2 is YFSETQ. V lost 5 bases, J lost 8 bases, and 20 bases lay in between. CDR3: CASSYTGTLGDEQFF. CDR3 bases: TGCGCCAGCAGTTACACCGGGACCCTCGGGGATGAGCAGTTCTTC.

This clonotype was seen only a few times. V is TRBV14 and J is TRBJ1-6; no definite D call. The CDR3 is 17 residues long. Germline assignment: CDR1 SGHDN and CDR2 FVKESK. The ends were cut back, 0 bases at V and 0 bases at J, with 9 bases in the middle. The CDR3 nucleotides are TGTGCCAGCAGCCAAGATCGAGCCGGCTCCTATAATTCACCCCTCCACTTT. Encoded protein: CASSQDRAGSYNSPLHF.

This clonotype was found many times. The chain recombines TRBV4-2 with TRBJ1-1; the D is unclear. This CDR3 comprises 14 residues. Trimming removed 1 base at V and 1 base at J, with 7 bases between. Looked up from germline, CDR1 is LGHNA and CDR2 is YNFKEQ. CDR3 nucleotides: TGTGCCAGCAGCCAAGGCTCCGAGAACACTGAAGCTTTCTTT. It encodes CASSQGSENTEAFF.

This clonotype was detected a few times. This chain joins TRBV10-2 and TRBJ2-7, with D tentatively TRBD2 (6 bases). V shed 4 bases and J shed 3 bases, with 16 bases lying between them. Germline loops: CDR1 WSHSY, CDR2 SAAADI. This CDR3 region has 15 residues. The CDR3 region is CASSGVGGAGYEQYF. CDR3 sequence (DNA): TGCGCCAGCAGTGGGGTGGGCGGGGCCGGCTACGAGCAGTACTTC.